These 10 T cell receptor beta chains share one sample of origin, sequenced in a study of blood T cell repertoires in COVID-19. The repertoire was sequenced with immunoSEQ multiplex PCR; TCRdb's copy has only in-frame clones and lacks some. The sample contains 180,000 or so clones, about 85% of which appear only once. The source material was peripheral blood. Receptors originate from a woman over 75 with acute or convalescent COVID-19.

The V and J genes are TRBV7-9 and TRBJ1-1, with a tentative D call TRBD1 (5 bases). Deletions cut 5 bases from V and 4 bases from J, with 14 bases between. The length of the CDR3 is 14 residues. Germline CDR1 is SEHNR and CDR2 is FQNEAQ (reference sequence). This CDR3 reads CASSPVGVGTEAFF. CDR3 DNA sequence: TGTGCCAGCAGCCCGGTAGGGGTTGGCACTGAAGCTTTCTTT.

V and J are TRBV19 and TRBJ2-1, with 14 bases that match TRBD2. The germline V gene encodes CDR1 LNHDA and CDR2 SQIVND (reference sequence). The CDR3 contains 16 residues. V shed 7 bases and J 7 bases; nucleotides not matched to a gene: 9. The CDR3 sequence is CASTPKGLAGVNEQFF. The DNA for the CDR3 is TGTGCCAGTACCCCGAAGGGACTAGCGGGGGTAAATGAGCAGTTCTTC.

The chain links TRBV12-5 to TRBJ1-2; no clear D. Trimming pared 1 base from V and 5 bases from J, leaving 11 bases between. There are 14 residues in the CDR3. Germline CDR1 and CDR2: LGHNT and FRNRAP. In DNA, the CDR3 is TGTGCTAGTGGTTTGGGGGCCTCGGGGTATGGCTACACCTTC. This translates into CASGLGASGYGYTF.

The chain combines TRBV7-2 with TRBJ1-2, with a possible D match to TRBD1 (5 bases). CDR1 is SGHTA and CDR2 is FQGNSA in the germline V gene. The CDR3 is made up of 17 amino acids. Trimming removed 1 base at V and 8 bases at J, with 23 bases between. The DNA of the CDR3 is TGTGCCAGCAGCTTAGGGGGCTTTGACCGGTTTGTCGGGGGCTACACCTTC. Translating it yields CASSLGGFDRFVGGYTF.

The chain has TRBV27 and TRBJ2-7; 9 positions match TRBD1. CDR1 and CDR2 from the germline V gene are MNHEY and SMNVEV (reference sequence). This CDR3 has 16 amino acids. With 2 bases clipped from V and 2 bases from J, the junction kept 7 bases outside the gene matches. CDR3 amino acids: CASSLVGQGITYEQYF. The CDR3 coding sequence is TGTGCCAGCAGTTTAGTTGGACAGGGGATAACCTACGAGCAGTACTTC.

The chain combines TRBV5-1 with TRBJ2-3; D possibly corresponds to TRBD1 (6 bases). Germline-derived CDR1 and CDR2 are SGHRS and YFSETQ. The CDR3 length is 16 residues. Trimming left V 0 bases short and J 0 bases short, with 11 bases between. Here the CDR3 reads CASSLVPGASTDTQYF. The CDR3 DNA is TGCGCCAGCAGCTTGGTTCCAGGGGCGAGCACAGATACGCAGTATTTT.

This sequence joins TRBV7-2 and TRBJ1-4; D is possibly TRBD1 (6 bases). Germline V lookup: CDR1 SGHTA, CDR2 FQGNSA. The ends were cut back, 8 bases at V and 6 bases at J, with 13 bases in the middle. This CDR3 comprises 13 residues. CDR3: CASRRGQDEKLFF. The CDR3, as DNA: TGTGCCAGCCGGCGGGGGCAGGATGAAAAACTGTTTTTT.

This clone was detected once. This sample also contains other DNA sequences that code for the same CDR3. This chain uses TRBV19 with TRBJ2-3, with D possibly matching TRBD2 (6 bases). The CDR3 runs 15 residues. Trimming took off 3 bases at V and 2 bases at J, with 12 bases between the two ends. The germline V gene has CDR1 LNHDA and CDR2 SQIVND (reference sequence). The CDR3 DNA reads TGTGCCAGTAGTATCGTCGCGGGATCCACAGATACGCAGTATTTT. This encodes CASSIVAGSTDTQYF.

The chain is built from TRBV11-3 and TRBJ1-5, with 8 bases that match TRBD1. The CDR3 spans 19 residues. The ends lost 0 bases at V and 1 base at J; junction bases unmatched: 11. Germline loops: CDR1 SGHNT, CDR2 YENEEA. The CDR3 region has the DNA TGTGCCAGCAGCTTAGACCAGGGGGCCGGAAAGGTAAGCAATCAGCCCCAGCATTTT. It yields the protein CASSLDQGAGKVSNQPQHF.

The chain has TRBV6-6 and TRBJ2-2; D perhaps matches TRBD2 (5 bases). Germline V CDR1 and CDR2: MNHNY, SVGAGI (reference sequence). Between the trimmed V and J ends, which lost 2 bases and 7 bases, there was a span of 8 bases. CDR3 length equals 13 residues. The CDR3 nucleotides read TGTGCCAGCAGTTACCCTCGGGACGGGGAGCTGTTTTTT. Amino acids: CASSYPRDGELFF.